Presented here are 28 T cell receptor beta chains from one specimen sequenced in a study of blood T cell repertoires in COVID-19. The repertoire was sequenced with immunoSEQ multiplex PCR; TCRdb's copy has only in-frame clones and lacks some. This table holds roughly 300,000 clones, over 75% found once. Sequenced input: PBMCs or T cells enriched from blood (not recorded which). These receptors all come from a woman aged 25-40 years who had recovered from COVID-19.

The genes are TRBV7-6 and TRBJ1-1; D not resolved. This CDR3 is built from 16 residues. Germline CDR1 reads SGHVS; CDR2 reads FNYEAQ. V was clipped by 1 base and J by 1 base, with 13 bases between them. As DNA, the CDR3 is TGTGCCAGCAGCTTAGGCGGGCAGCCAGCGAACACTGAAGCTTTCTTT. Encoded protein: CASSLGGQPANTEAFF.

The chain is built from TRBV5-6 and TRBJ2-5; D is possibly TRBD1 (6 bases). The V gene's germline CDR1 is SGHDT and CDR2 YYEEEE. V was pared by 0 bases and J by 5 bases, with 11 bases between. This CDR3 spans 14 amino acids. In DNA form, the CDR3 reads TGTGCCAGCAGCTTGGACAGGGCCGGGGAGACCCAGTACTTC. It translates to CASSLDRAGETQYF.

The V call is TRBV7-2, the J call TRBJ1-3, with 9 bases aligning to TRBD1. Germline V gene sequence: CDR1 SGHTA, CDR2 FQGNSA. CDR3 length: 15 amino acids. J was trimmed by 2 bases and V by 5 bases; bases with no gene match: 4. The CDR3, as DNA: TGTGCCAGCAGCACGAGGACAGGGGCTGGAAACACCATATATTTT. Residues: CASSTRTGAGNTIYF.

The chain is built from TRBV19 and TRBJ1-4; tentatively, D is TRBD1 (5 bases). Germline CDR1 LNHDA, CDR2 SQIVND (reference sequence). V lost 4 bases, J lost 0 bases, and 9 bases lay in between. This CDR3 has 15 amino acids. Written as DNA, the CDR3 is TGTGCCAGTAGTACTGGGGCTGCAACTAATGAAAAACTGTTTTTT. This translates into CASSTGAATNEKLFF.

The rearrangement links TRBV6-5 to TRBJ1-6; TRBD1 aligns across 10 bases. This CDR3 has 15 residues. The germline gives CDR1 MNHEY, CDR2 SVGAGI. V lost 2 bases to trimming and J lost 9 bases; unmatched junction nucleotides: 4. The CDR3 DNA is TGTGCCAGCAGTTACGGGGACAGGGGCACTTCACCCCTCCACTTT. It is translated as CASSYGDRGTSPLHF.

The chain combines TRBV14 with TRBJ2-4; 7 bases match TRBD1. Trimming at V came to 4 bases and at J to 7 bases, leaving 1 base not matched to a gene. The CDR3 is made up of 12 amino acids. Germline CDR1 is SGHDN and CDR2 is FVKESK. The CDR3 spells CASSRDSNIQYF. For the CDR3, the DNA is TGTGCCAGCAGCCGGGACAGTAACATTCAGTACTTC.

This clone was counted a few times. The genes are TRBV2 and TRBJ1-1, with D possibly matching TRBD1 (6 bases). The V end was cut by 1 base, the J end by 7 bases, with 13 bases between. Germline CDR1 is SNHLY and CDR2 is FYNNEI. CDR3 length: 14 amino acids. In DNA form, the CDR3 reads TGTGCCAGCAGTGAAGGTAAAATGGACAGTGAAGCTTTCTTT. As protein: CASSEGKMDSEAFF.

The chain joins TRBV6-5 to TRBJ2-7; a weak D match, TRBD1 (7 bases). This CDR3 contains 12 residues. V was shortened by 11 bases and J by 0 bases, with 11 bases between the two germline ends. CDR1 and CDR2 (germline): MNHEY, SVGAGI. This CDR3 reads CAAGQHSYEQYF. The CDR3 coding sequence is TGTGCCGCGGGACAGCACTCCTACGAGCAGTACTTC.

V gene TRBV6-5 combines with J gene TRBJ2-7; TRBD1 might be the D (6 bases). V lost 2 bases, J lost 7 bases, and 9 bases lay in between. Per germline, CDR1 MNHEY and CDR2 SVGAGI. The CDR3 totals 12 residues. The CDR3 DNA reads as TGTGCCAGCAGTTACCCCGGACAGGAGCAGTACTTC. Translating it yields CASSYPGQEQYF.

This chain uses TRBV5-1 with TRBJ2-3, with TRBD2 matching over 11 bases. This CDR3 has 16 residues. CDR1 SGHRS and CDR2 YFSETQ come from the germline V gene. The ends lost 4 bases at V and 1 base at J; junction bases unmatched: 5. The CDR3: CASSQKTSGGTDTQYF. The CDR3 DNA is TGCGCCAGCAGCCAGAAGACTAGCGGGGGCACAGATACGCAGTATTTT.

The chain carries TRBV18 and TRBJ2-7; TRBD2 matches 11 bases. Trimming cost V 6 bases and J 5 bases; bases outside gene matches: 9. The CDR3 is 15 amino acids. Germline V gene data show CDR1 as KGHSH and CDR2 as LQKENI. DNA for the CDR3: TGTGCCAGCTCGCTGGGGACTAGCGGTCGGAACGAGCAGTACTTC. It encodes CASSLGTSGRNEQYF.

The rearrangement uses TRBV18 and TRBJ1-1; TRBD1 matches at 8 bases. The V segment lost 3 bases and the J segment 3 bases; nucleotides outside the gene matches: 12. The CDR3 has 17 amino acids. Per germline, CDR1 KGHSH and CDR2 LQKENI. The CDR3 bases are TGTGCCAGCTCACCCCAGGGGACAGGTCCGAAGGACACTGAAGCTTTCTTT. Translated: CASSPQGTGPKDTEAFF.

V and J are TRBV29-1 and TRBJ1-2; no firm D call. The CDR3 covers 12 residues. Germline CDR1 SQVTM, CDR2 ANQGSEA. Trimming took 3 bases from V and 4 from J, leaving 9 bases between them. The CDR3 spells CSVDLGSYGYTF. The CDR3 DNA is TGCAGCGTTGACTTGGGCAGCTATGGCTACACCTTC.

The rearrangement links TRBV19 to TRBJ2-7, with D possibly being TRBD2 (6 bases). Germline CDR1 is LNHDA and CDR2 is SQIVND (reference sequence). The CDR3 is made up of 14 amino acids. V was shortened by 10 bases and J by 2 bases, with 18 bases between the two germline ends. The CDR3 reads CAKIAPGLAYEQYF. The CDR3 nucleotides read TGTGCCAAAATCGCCCCGGGACTTGCCTACGAGCAGTACTTC.

The V call is TRBV6-5, the J call TRBJ2-3, with D tentatively TRBD2 (5 bases). Trimming pared 5 bases from V and 2 bases from J, leaving 8 bases between. The CDR3 is 13 amino acids. Germline V gene data show CDR1 as MNHEY and CDR2 as SVGAGI. This chain's CDR3 is CASSRTVTDTQYF. Written as DNA, the CDR3 is TGTGCCAGCAGTCGGACTGTCACAGATACGCAGTATTTT.

This rearrangement joins TRBV12-3 or TRBV12-4 to TRBJ2-7, with a weak D call TRBD1 (6 bases). This CDR3 has 13 residues. V lost 3 bases to trimming and J lost 3 bases, with 9 bases between them. CDR3 amino acids: CASSLGHNYEQYF. For the CDR3, the DNA is TGTGCCAGCAGTTTGGGACATAACTACGAGCAGTACTTC.

The chain uses TRBV24-1 and TRBJ1-5; TRBD1 agrees at 8 bases. Germline lookup yields CDR1 KGHDR and CDR2 SFDVKD. The V segment lost 9 bases and the J segment 5 bases; nucleotides outside the gene matches: 17. This CDR3 comprises 17 residues. CDR3 DNA: TGTGCCACCTCACCGGGACAGGTTTCTCCCCCGTATCAGCCCCAGCATTTT. Translating gives CATSPGQVSPPYQPQHF.

The genes are TRBV2 and TRBJ1-3; 10 nucleotides align to TRBD1. Germline-derived CDR1 and CDR2 are SNHLY and FYNNEI. The V gene end was trimmed by 4 bases and the J gene end by 3 bases; junction bases not matched to a gene: 3. This CDR3 has 15 amino acids. CDR3 DNA sequence: TGTGCCAGCAGTGGACAGGGGGCGCTTGGAAACACCATATATTTT. It specifies CASSGQGALGNTIYF. The full variable domain, rest sourced from reference TRBV2 and TRBJ1-3, is EPEVTQTPSHQVTQMGQEVILRCVPISNHLYFYWYRQILGQKVEFLVSFYNNEISEKSEIFDDQFSVERPDGSNFTLKIRSTKLEDSAMYFCASSGQGALGNTIYFGEGSWLTVV.

The rearrangement joins TRBV7-8 to TRBJ2-3, with 10 bases matching TRBD2. The CDR3 covers 19 residues. CDR1 is SGHVS, CDR2 FQNEAQ, per germline. The V segment lost 4 bases and the J segment 2 bases; nucleotides outside the gene matches: 15. The CDR3 region is CASSSDNILAGDPTDTQYF. Here the CDR3 DNA reads TGTGCCAGCAGCTCTGACAACATTCTAGCGGGGGACCCCACAGATACGCAGTATTTT.

The CDR3 region is CASTYPGQVARPQHF. The CDR3 DNA sequence: TGTGCCAGCACCTATCCGGGACAGGTCGCACGGCCCCAGCATTTT. The chain uses TRBV28 and TRBJ1-5; 8 bases are a match to TRBD1. The length of the CDR3 is 15 residues. After removal of 7 bases from V and 9 bases from J, the junction contained 14 bases not matched to a gene. Germline values: CDR1 MDHEN, CDR2 SYDVKM.

V usage is TRBV5-1 and J usage is TRBJ1-2; 9 positions agree with TRBD1. Trimming cost V 3 bases and J 8 bases; bases outside gene matches: 5. Germline V gene lookup returns CDR1 SGHRS and CDR2 YFSETQ. CDR3 size: 13 residues. CDR3 residues: CASSSDRGGGYTF. CDR3 nucleotides: TGCGCCAGCAGCTCGGACAGGGGTGGCGGCTACACCTTC.

This chain links TRBV6-1 with TRBJ1-6, with no clear D. Per germline, CDR1 MNHNS and CDR2 SASEGT. The CDR3 consists of 16 residues. V was pared by 3 bases and J by 3 bases, with 12 bases between. The CDR3 region is CASSDPGMDYNSPLHF. CDR3 DNA: TGTGCCAGCAGTGACCCGGGGATGGACTATAATTCACCCCTCCACTTT.

This sequence joins TRBV9 and TRBJ1-3, with TRBD1 as a possible D gene (6 bases). CDR3 length: 13 residues. Trimming pared 3 bases from V and 6 bases from J, leaving 10 bases between. Germline CDR1 reads SGDLS; CDR2 reads YYNGEE. CDR3 loop: CASSDRATNTIYF. The CDR3 bases are TGTGCCAGCAGCGACAGGGCGACAAACACCATATATTTT.

J is TRBJ1-1 and V is TRBV7-6, with D maybe TRBD1 (5 bases). The V gene's germline CDR1 is SGHVS and CDR2 FNYEAQ. V shed 2 bases and J shed 2 bases, with 15 bases lying between them. The CDR3 is 16 residues long. The CDR3 DNA follows: TGTGCCAGCAGCTTACAGGGTTCAGTTATAAACACTGAAGCTTTCTTT. It codes for CASSLQGSVINTEAFF.

The rearrangement uses TRBV19 and TRBJ2-7; D is perhaps TRBD1 (6 bases). The CDR3 is 15 residues long. Trimming shortened V by 4 bases and J by 4 bases, and 17 bases separated the two germline ends. CDR1 is LNHDA, CDR2 SQIVND, per germline (reference sequence). CDR3 residues: CASSNRAGALYEQYF. CDR3 sequence (DNA): TGTGCCAGTAGTAACAGGGCCGGGGCTCTATACGAGCAGTACTTC.

The chain joins TRBV7-9 to TRBJ2-7, with 7 bases fitting TRBD1. Germline CDR1 and CDR2: SEHNR and FQNEAQ (reference sequence). V dropped 11 bases and J dropped 0; count of bases not matched to a gene: 10. The CDR3 length is 14 residues. The CDR3 nucleotides read TGTGCCGTCCCCCGGGGACAGCGCTCCTACGAGCAGTACTTC. It specifies CAVPRGQRSYEQYF.

CDR3 DNA: TGTGCCAGCAGTTATATACAGGGCACCGGGGAGCTGTTTTTT. This gives the protein CASSYIQGTGELFF. The V and J genes are TRBV5-6 and TRBJ2-2; a possible D gene is TRBD1 (6 bases). Germline CDR1 and CDR2: SGHDT and YYEEEE. The ends were cut back, 5 bases at V and 4 bases at J, with 12 bases in the middle. The CDR3 length is 14 residues.

CDR3 DNA: TGTGCCACCAGCAGGGGACAGGGGATGGTTTCTGGAAACACCATATATTTT. It yields the protein CATSRGQGMVSGNTIYF. The chain carries TRBV15 and TRBJ1-3; 10 nucleotides match TRBD1. V shed 3 bases and J 1 base; nucleotides not matched to a gene: 6. The CDR3 has 17 amino acids. CDR1 LNHNV and CDR2 YYDKDF come from the germline V gene (reference sequence).